This TCR beta chain derives from a study of T cells in Graves' hyperthyroidism and ophthalmopathy. Whole-study context: Peripheral blood specimens were obtained at initial diagnosis, prior to any treatment. Study results and caveats: Expanded thyroid clonotypes (above 0.001) were mostly also found in blood.

This clonotype was seen a few times. Its specificity is not known. CDR3 length: 13 residues. CDR1 and CDR2 (germline): DFQATT, SNEGSKA (reference sequence). V was trimmed by 2 bases and J by 3 bases, leaving 11 bases between them. Patients affected by ophthalmopathy presented a Clinical Activity Score of at least 3, a NOSPECS grade of at least 4, and disease duration below 3 months. Exclusion criteria comprised uncontrolled infection, other autoimmune disease, pregnancy or lactation. Amplification of TCR beta CDR3 regions was performed using RNA transcripts as template. First-round RT-PCR targeting the TCR CDR3 was performed with the HTBI primer set. TCRdb re-derived calls from the multiplex PCR reads in MiXCR, one entry per CDR3 protein. The table records around 600,000 distinct CDR3 sequences, around 15% of them present only once.

This chain uses TRBV20-1 with TRBJ2-7; D not certain. This clonotype was sampled from a woman in her fifties or sixties with Graves' ophthalmopathy. Sequenced sample: blood. CDR3 DNA: TGCAGTGCTAGAATCCCCAGGTTCTACGAGCAGTACTTC. This translates into CSARIPRFYEQYF.